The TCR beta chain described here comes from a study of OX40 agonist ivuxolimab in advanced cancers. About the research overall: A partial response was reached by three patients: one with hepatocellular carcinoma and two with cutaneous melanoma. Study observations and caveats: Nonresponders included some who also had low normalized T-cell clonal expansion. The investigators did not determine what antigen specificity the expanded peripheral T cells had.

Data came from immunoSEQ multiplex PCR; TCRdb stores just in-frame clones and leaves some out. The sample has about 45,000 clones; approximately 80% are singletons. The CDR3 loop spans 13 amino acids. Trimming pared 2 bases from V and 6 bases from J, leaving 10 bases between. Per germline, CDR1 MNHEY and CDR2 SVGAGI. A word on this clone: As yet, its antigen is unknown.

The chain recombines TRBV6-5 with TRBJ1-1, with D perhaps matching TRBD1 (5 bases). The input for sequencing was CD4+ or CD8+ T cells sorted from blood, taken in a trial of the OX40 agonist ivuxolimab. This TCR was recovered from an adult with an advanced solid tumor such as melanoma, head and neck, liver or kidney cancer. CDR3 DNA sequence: TGTGCCAGCAGTTACCCAACGGGACCTGAAGCTTTCTTT. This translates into CASSYPTGPEAFF.